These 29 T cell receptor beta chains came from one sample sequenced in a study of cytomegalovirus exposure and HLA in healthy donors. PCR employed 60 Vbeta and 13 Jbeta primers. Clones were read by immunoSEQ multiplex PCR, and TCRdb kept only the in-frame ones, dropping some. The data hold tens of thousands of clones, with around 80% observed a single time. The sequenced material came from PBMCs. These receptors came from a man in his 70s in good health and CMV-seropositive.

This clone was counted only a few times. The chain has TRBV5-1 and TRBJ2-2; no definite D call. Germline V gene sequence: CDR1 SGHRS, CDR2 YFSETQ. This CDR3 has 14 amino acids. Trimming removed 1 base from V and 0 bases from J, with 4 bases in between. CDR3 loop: CASSLNSNTGELFF. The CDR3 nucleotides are TGCGCCAGCAGCTTGAACTCGAACACCGGGGAGCTGTTTTTT.

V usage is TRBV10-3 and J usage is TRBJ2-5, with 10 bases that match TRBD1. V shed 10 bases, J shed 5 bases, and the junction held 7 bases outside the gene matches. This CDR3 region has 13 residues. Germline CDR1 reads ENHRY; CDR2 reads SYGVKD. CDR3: CATGDRGLETQYF. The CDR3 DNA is TGTGCCACCGGGGACAGGGGATTGGAGACCCAGTACTTC.

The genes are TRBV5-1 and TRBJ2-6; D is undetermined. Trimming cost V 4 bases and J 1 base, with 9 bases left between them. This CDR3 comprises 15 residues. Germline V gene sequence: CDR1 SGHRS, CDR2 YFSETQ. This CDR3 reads CASSRSPSGANVLTF. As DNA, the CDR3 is TGCGCCAGCAGCCGGTCGCCTTCTGGGGCCAACGTCCTGACTTTC.

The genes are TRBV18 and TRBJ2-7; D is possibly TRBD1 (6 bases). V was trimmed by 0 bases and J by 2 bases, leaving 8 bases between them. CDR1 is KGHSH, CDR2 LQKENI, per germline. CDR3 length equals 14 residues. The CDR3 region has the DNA TGTGCCAGCTCACCACCGGCAGGGGCCTACGAGCAGTACTTC. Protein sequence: CASSPPAGAYEQYF.

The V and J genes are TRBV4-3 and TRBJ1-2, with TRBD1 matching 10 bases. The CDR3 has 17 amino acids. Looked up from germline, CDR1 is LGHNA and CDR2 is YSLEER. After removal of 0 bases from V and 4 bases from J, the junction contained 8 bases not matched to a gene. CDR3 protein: CASSQEWRTGGVYGYTF. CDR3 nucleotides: TGCGCCAGCAGCCAAGAGTGGAGGACAGGGGGTGTCTATGGCTACACCTTC.

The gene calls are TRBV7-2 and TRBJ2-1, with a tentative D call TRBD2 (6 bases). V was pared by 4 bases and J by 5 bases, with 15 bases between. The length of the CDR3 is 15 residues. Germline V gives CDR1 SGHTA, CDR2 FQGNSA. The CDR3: CASSSETRGHNEQFF. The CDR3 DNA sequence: TGTGCCAGCAGCTCTGAGACTAGAGGCCACAATGAGCAGTTCTTC.

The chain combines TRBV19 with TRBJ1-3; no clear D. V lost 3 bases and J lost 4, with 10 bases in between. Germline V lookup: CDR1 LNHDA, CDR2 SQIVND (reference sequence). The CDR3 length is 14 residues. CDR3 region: CASSMRGFGNTIYF. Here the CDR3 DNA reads TGTGCCAGTAGTATGCGGGGATTCGGAAACACCATATATTTT.

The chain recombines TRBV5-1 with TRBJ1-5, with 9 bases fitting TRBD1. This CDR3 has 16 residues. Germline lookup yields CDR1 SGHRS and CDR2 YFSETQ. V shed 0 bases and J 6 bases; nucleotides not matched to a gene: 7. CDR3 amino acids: CASSLGTGGTTQPQHF. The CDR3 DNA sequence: TGCGCCAGCAGCTTGGGAACAGGGGGCACAACTCAGCCCCAGCATTTT.

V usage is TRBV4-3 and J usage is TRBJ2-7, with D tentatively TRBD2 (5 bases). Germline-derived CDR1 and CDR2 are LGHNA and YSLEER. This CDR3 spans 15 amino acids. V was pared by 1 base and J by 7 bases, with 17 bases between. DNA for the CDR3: TGCGCCAGCAGCCAAGCACCACTCGGACTGGGGGAGCAGTACTTC. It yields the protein CASSQAPLGLGEQYF.

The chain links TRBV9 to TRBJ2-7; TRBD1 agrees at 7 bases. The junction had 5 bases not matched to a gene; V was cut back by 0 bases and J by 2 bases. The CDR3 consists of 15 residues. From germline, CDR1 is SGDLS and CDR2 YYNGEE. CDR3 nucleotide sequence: TGTGCCAGCAGCGTAGGGGGGACAGCCGCCTACGAGCAGTACTTC. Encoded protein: CASSVGGTAAYEQYF.

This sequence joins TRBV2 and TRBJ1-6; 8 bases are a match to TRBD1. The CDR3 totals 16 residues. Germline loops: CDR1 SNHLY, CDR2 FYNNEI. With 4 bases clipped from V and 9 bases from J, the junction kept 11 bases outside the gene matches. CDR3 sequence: CASSVRATGEGSPLHF. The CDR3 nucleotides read TGTGCCAGCAGTGTAAGGGCGACAGGGGAGGGTTCACCCCTCCACTTT.

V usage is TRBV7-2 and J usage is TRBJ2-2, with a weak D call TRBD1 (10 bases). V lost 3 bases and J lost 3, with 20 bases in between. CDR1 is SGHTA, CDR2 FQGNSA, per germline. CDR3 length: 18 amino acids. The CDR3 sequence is CASSFRDRGLADTGELFF. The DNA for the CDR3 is TGTGCCAGCAGCTTCCGGGACAGGGGACTAGCCGACACCGGGGAGCTGTTTTTT.

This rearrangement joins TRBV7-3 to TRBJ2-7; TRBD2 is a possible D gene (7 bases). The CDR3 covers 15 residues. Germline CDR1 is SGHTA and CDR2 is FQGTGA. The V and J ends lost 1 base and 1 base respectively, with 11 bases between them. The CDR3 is CASSLRGGGSYEQYF. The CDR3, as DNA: TGTGCCAGCAGCTTAAGAGGGGGAGGGTCCTACGAGCAGTACTTC.

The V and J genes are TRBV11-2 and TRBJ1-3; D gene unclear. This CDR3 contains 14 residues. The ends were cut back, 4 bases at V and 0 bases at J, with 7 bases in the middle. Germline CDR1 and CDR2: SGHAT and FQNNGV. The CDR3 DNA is TGTGCCAGCAGCTCAGGAAGCTCTGGAAACACCATATATTTT. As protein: CASSSGSSGNTIYF. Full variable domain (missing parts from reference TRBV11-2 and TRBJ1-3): EAGVAQSPRYKIIEKRQSVAFWCNPISGHATLYWYQQILGQGPKLLIQFQNNGVVDDSQLPKDRFSAERLKGVDSTLKIQPAKLEDSAVYLCASSSGSSGNTIYFGEGSWLTVV.

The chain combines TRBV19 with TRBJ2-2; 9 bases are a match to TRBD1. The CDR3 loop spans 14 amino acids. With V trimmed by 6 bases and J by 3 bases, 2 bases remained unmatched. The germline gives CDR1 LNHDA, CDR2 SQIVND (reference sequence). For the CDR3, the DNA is TGTGCCAGTAGGGACAGGGGCGACACCGGGGAGCTGTTTTTT. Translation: CASRDRGDTGELFF.

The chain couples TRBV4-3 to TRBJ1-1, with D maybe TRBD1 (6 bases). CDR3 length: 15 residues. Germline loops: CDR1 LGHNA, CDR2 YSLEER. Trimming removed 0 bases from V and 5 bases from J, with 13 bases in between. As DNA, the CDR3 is TGCGCCAGCAGCCAAGATGGCAGGGGAGGGACTGAAGCTTTCTTT. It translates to CASSQDGRGGTEAFF.

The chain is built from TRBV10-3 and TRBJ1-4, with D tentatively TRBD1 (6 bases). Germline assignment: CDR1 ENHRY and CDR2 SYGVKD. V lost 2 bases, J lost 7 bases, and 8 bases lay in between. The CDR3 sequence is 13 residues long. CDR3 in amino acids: CAISEEGGEKLFF. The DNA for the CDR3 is TGTGCCATCAGTGAGGAAGGGGGTGAAAAACTGTTTTTT.

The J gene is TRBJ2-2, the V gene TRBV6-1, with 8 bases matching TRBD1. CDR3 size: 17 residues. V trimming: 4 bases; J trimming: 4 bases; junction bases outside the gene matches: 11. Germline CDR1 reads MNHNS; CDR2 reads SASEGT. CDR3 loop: CASSGKPGQVITGELFF. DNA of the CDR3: TGTGCCAGCAGTGGTAAACCGGGACAGGTTATCACCGGGGAGCTGTTTTTT.

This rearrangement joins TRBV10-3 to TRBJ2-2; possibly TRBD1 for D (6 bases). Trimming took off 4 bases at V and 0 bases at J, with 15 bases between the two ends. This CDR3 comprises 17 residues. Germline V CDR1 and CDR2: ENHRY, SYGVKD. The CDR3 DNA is TGTGCCATCAGTGGGGACCTAAGGGGGTCGAACACCGGGGAGCTGTTTTTT. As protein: CAISGDLRGSNTGELFF.

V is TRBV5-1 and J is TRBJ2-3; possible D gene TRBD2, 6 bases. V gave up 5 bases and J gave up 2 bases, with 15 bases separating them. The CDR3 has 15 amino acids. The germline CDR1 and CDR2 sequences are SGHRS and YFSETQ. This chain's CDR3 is CASRIRGSNTDTQYF. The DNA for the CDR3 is TGCGCCAGCAGGATTCGGGGGTCTAACACAGATACGCAGTATTTT.

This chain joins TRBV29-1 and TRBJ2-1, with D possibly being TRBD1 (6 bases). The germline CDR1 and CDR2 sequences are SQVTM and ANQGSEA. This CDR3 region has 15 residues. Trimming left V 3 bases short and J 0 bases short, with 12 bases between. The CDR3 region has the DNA TGCAGCGTTGACAGGGGAGTTGGCTCCTACAATGAGCAGTTCTTC. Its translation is CSVDRGVGSYNEQFF.

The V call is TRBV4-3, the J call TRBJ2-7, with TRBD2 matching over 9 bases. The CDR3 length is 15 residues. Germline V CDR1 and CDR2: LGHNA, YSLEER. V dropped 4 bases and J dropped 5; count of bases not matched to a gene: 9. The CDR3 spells CASSPWGAGGHEQYF. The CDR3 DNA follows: TGCGCCAGCAGCCCCTGGGGGGCGGGGGGGCACGAGCAGTACTTC.

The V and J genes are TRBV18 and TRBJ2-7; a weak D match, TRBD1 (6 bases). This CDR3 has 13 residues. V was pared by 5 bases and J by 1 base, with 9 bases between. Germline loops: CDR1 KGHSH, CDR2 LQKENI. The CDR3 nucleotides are TGTGCCAGCTCAGTGACAGGATCCTACGAGCAGTACTTC. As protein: CASSVTGSYEQYF.

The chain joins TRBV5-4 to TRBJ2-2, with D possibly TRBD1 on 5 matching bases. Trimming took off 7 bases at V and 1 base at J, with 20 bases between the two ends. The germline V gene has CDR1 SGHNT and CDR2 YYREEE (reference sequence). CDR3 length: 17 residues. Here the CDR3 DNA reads TGTGCCAGCGCCTTAGGGGTGAGAGGAAAGAACACCGGGGAGCTGTTTTTT. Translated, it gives CASALGVRGKNTGELFF.

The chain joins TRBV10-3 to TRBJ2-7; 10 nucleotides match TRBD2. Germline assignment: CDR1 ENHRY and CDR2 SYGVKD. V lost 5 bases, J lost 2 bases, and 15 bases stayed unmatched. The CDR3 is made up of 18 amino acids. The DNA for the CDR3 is TGTGCCATCAGTCGTTTATCCTTAGCGGGAGGTTCAGCCTACGAGCAGTACTTC. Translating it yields CAISRLSLAGGSAYEQYF.

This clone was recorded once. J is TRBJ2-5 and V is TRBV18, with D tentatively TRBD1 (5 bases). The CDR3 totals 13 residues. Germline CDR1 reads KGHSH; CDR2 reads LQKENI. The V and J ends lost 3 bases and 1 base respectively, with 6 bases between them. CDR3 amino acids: CASSPQGQETQYF. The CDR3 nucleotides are TGTGCCAGCTCACCGCAGGGCCAAGAGACCCAGTACTTC.

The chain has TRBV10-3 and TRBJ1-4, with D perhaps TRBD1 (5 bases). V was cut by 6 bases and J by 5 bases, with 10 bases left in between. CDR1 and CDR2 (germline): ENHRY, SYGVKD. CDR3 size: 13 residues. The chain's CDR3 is CAIRQDPNEKLFF. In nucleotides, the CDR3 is TGTGCCATCAGACAGGATCCGAATGAAAAACTGTTTTTT.

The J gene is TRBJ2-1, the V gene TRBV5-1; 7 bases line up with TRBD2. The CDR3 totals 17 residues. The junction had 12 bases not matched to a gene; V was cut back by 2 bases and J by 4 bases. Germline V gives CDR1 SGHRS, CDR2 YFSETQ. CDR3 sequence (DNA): TGCGCCAGCAGCTTACGAGCGGGATTCGCTCTTTACAATGAGCAGTTCTTC. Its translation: CASSLRAGFALYNEQFF.

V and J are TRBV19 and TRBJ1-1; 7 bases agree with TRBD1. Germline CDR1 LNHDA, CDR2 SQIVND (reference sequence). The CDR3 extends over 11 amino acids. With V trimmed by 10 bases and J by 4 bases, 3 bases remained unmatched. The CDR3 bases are TGTGCCACACAGGGGTTCACTGAAGCTTTCTTT. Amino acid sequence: CATQGFTEAFF.